This T cell receptor (beta chain) is drawn from a study of blood T cell repertoires in COVID-19. Libraries were prepared by immunoSEQ multiplex PCR; TCRdb keeps only in-frame clonotypes and omits some of them. The profile shows about 320,000 clones, more than 75% of them singletons. V lost 0 bases to trimming and J lost 0 bases, with 6 bases between them. The length of the CDR3 is 15 residues. Germline V gene data show CDR1 as SGHNT and CDR2 as YENEEA. The sequenced material came from PBMCs or T cells enriched from blood (not recorded which). V and J are TRBV11-3 and TRBJ2-1; D is unclear. This receptor was identified in a woman aged 18 to 35 who had recovered from COVID-19. The CDR3 spells CASSLERVSYNEQFF. The CDR3 nucleotides are TGTGCCAGCAGCTTAGAACGAGTCTCCTACAATGAGCAGTTCTTC.